This T cell receptor beta chain was documented in a study of molecular identifiers for immune sequencing clone quantification. TCR libraries were built in bulk with a published protocol and specific TCR primers. Each CDR3 protein is one row after TCRdb ran MiXCR on the PCR reads. Here the sample spans tens of thousands of distinct CDR3 sequences, approximately 22% being singletons. This clonotype turned up a few times. CDR1 and CDR2 from the germline V gene are ENHRY and SYGVKD. CDR3 length: 15 amino acids. The V gene lost 0 bases and the J gene lost 1 base, with 9 bases spanning the gap. This rearrangement joins TRBV10-3 to TRBJ1-1; D gene uncertain. Sequenced input: naive CD8+ T cells from blood, with Jurkat cell RNA spiked in. Subset here: FACS-sorted CD8+CD4-CCR7+CD45RA+ naive T cells. The source of this sequence is a human donor in good health. Some libraries in this study had Jurkat cell RNA spiked in. The DNA of the CDR3 is TGTGCCATCAGTGAGTCTACTGTCGGGAACACTGAAGCTTTCTTT. Translating it yields CAISESTVGNTEAFF.